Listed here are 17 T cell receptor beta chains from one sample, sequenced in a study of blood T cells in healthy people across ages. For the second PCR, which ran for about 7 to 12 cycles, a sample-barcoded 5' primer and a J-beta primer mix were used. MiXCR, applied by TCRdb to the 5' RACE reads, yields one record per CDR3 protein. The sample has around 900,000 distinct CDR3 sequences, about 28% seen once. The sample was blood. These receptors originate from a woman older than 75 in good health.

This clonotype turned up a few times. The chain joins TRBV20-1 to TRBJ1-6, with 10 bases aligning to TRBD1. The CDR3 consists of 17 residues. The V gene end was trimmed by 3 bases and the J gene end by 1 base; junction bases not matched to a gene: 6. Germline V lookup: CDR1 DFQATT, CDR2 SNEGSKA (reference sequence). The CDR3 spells CSARTGGAGSYNSPLHF. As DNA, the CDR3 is TGCAGTGCTAGGACAGGGGGCGCGGGTTCCTATAATTCACCCCTCCACTTT.

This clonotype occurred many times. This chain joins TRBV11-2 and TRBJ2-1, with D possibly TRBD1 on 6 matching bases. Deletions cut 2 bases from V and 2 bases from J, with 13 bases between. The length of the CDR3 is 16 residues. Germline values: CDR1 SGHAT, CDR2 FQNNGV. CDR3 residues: CASSLTLGATYNEQFF. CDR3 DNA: TGTGCCAGCAGCTTAACTCTGGGGGCGACCTACAATGAGCAGTTCTTC.

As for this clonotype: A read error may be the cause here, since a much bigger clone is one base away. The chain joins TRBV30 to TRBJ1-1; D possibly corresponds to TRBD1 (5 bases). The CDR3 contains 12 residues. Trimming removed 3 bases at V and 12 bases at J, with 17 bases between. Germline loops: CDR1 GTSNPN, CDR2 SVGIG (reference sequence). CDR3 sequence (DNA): TGTGCCTGGAGGGAGGAGGGGCCCAGACCTTTCTTT. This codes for CAWREEGPRPFF.

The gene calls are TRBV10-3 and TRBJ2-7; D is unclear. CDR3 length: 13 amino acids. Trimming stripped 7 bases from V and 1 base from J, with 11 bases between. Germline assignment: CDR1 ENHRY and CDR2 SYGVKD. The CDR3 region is CAITMDGSYEQYF. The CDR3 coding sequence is TGTGCCATCACAATGGACGGGTCCTACGAGCAGTACTTC.

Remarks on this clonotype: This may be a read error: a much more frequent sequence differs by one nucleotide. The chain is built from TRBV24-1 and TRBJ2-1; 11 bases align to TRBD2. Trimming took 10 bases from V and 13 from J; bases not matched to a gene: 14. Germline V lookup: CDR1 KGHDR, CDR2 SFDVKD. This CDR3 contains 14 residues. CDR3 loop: CATAGSGGEETQFF. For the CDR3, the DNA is TGTGCCACGGCTGGTAGCGGGGGGGAAGAGACCCAGTTCTTC.

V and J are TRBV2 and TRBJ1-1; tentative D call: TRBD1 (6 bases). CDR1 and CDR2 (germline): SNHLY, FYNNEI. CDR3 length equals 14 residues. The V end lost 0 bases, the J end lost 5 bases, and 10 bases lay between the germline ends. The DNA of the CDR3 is TGTGCCAGCAGTGAAGCGCTAGGGGGGACTGAAGCTTTCTTT. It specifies CASSEALGGTEAFF.

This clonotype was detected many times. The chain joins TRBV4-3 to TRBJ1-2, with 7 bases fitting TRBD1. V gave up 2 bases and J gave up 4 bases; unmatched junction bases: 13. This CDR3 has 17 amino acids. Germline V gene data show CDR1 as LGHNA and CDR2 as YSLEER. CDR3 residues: CASSQLETGSGGYGYTF. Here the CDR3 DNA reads TGCGCCAGCAGCCAATTGGAGACAGGGTCGGGTGGCTATGGCTACACCTTC.

CDR3 nucleotide sequence: TGTGCCAGCAGAAACCGGCCGACTAGCGGGGGGGCCGGCGGGGAGCTGTTTTTT. It encodes CASRNRPTSGGAGGELFF. The J gene is TRBJ2-2, the V gene TRBV7-2; 14 nucleotides line up with TRBD2. Trimming removed 6 bases from V and 7 bases from J; junction bases left unmatched: 13. CDR1 and CDR2 (germline): SGHTA, FQGNSA. The CDR3 has 18 amino acids.

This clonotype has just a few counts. Here the CDR3 reads CAWSDRGRKNIQYF. In DNA form, the CDR3 reads TGTGCCTGGAGTGACAGGGGGAGAAAAAACATTCAGTACTTC. The chain uses TRBV30 and TRBJ2-4; TRBD1 aligns across 8 bases. The CDR3 length is 14 residues. Trimming took 1 base from V and 4 from J; bases not matched to a gene: 3. Germline CDR1 and CDR2: GTSNPN and SVGIG (reference sequence). Filled out from reference TRBV30 and TRBJ2-4, the complete variable domain reads SQTIHQWPATLVQPVGSPLSLECTVEGTSNPNLYWYRQAAGRGLQLLFYSVGIGQISSEVPQNLSASRPQDRQFILSSKKLLLSDSGFYLCAWSDRGRKNIQYFGAGTRLSVL.

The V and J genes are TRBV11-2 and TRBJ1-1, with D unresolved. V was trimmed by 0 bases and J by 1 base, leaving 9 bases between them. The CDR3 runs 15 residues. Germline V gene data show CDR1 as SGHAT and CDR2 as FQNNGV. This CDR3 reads CASSLDYHPNTEAFF. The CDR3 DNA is TGTGCCAGCAGCTTAGATTACCACCCGAACACTGAAGCTTTCTTT.

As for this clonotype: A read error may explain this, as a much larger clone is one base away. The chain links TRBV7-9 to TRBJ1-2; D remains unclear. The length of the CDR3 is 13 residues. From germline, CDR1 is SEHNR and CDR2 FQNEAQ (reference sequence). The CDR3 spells CACSLEAVDGYTF. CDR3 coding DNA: TGTGCCTGCAGCTTAGAGGCAGTCGATGGCTACACCTTC.

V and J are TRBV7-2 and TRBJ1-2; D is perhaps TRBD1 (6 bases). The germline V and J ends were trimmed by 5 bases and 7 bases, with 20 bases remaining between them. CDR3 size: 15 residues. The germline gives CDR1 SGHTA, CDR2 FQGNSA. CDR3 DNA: TGTGCCAGCAGCACGCCGGGACACCGCTTAGGTGGCTACACCTTC. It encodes CASSTPGHRLGGYTF.

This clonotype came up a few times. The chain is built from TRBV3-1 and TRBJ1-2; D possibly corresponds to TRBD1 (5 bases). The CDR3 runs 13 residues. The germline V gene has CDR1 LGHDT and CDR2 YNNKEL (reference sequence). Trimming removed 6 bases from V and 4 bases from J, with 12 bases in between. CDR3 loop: CASSPGVSYGYTF. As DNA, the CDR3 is TGTGCCAGCAGTCCGGGGGTCAGCTATGGCTACACCTTC.

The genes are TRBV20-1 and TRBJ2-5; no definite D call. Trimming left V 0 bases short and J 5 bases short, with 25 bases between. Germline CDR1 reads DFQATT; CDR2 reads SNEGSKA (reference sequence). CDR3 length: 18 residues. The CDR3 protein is CSARDPQNPTEDWETQYF. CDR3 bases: TGCAGTGCTAGAGATCCCCAGAATCCGACCGAAGACTGGGAGACCCAGTACTTC.

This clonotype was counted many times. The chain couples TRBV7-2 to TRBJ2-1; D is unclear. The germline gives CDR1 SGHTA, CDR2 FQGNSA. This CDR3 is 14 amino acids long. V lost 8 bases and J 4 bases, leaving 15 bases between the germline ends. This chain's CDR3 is CASLIQTVYNEQFF. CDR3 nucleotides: TGTGCCAGCCTCATCCAAACGGTTTACAATGAGCAGTTCTTC.

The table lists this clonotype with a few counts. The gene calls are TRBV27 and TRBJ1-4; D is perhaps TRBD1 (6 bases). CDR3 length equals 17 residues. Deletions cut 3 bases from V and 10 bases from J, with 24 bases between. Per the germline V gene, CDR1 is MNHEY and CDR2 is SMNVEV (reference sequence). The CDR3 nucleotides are TGTGCCAGCAGTTTGGGGGCCCATGGCGTAATGAGGGGAAAACTGTTTTTT. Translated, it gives CASSLGAHGVMRGKLFF. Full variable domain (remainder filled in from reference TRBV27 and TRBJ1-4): EAQVTQNPRYLITVTGKKLTVTCSQNMNHEYMSWYRQDPGLGLRQIYYSMNVEVTDKGDVPEGYKVSRKEKRNFPLILESPSPNQTSLYFCASSLGAHGVMRGKLFFGSGTQLSVL.

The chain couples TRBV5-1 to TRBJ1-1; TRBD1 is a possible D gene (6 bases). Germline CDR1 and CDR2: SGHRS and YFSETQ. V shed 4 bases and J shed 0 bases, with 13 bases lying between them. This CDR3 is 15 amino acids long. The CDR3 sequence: CASSGGDTLNTEAFF. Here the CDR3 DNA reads TGCGCCAGCAGCGGAGGGGACACACTGAACACTGAAGCTTTCTTT.